The 32 T cell receptor beta chains below were found in one sample sequenced in a study of blood T cell repertoires in COVID-19. Assay used: immunoSEQ multiplex PCR; TCRdb lists only in-frame clones, some missing. The sample holds about 100,000 clones, roughly 80% seen once. Sample: peripheral blood. The receptors here all came from a woman in her sixties or seventies with acute or convalescent COVID-19.

This clone was observed a few times. The CDR3: CASSNQGSNQPQHF. In DNA form, the CDR3 reads TGTGCCAGCAGTAATCAGGGAAGCAATCAGCCCCAGCATTTT. The genes are TRBV6-5 and TRBJ1-5; the D gene is possibly TRBD1 (5 bases). This CDR3 comprises 14 residues. V lost 5 bases and J lost 1, with 9 bases in between. Germline lookup yields CDR1 MNHEY and CDR2 SVGAGI.

This clone was observed once. CDR3 in DNA: TGTGCCAGCAGTTGGGCCTCTGGGGCCAACGTCCTGACTTTC. It yields the protein CASSWASGANVLTF. The chain has TRBV27 and TRBJ2-6; no firm D call. This CDR3 is 14 amino acids long. V gave up 4 bases and J gave up 0 bases, with 4 bases separating them. Germline V lookup: CDR1 MNHEY, CDR2 SMNVEV (reference sequence).

V and J are TRBV29-1 and TRBJ1-2; D is undetermined. The CDR3 has 12 amino acids. Germline V gene sequence: CDR1 SQVTM, CDR2 ANQGSEA. Trimming shortened V by 4 bases and J by 6 bases, and 12 bases separated the two germline ends. The CDR3 protein is CSVGGGRDGYTF. The CDR3 bases are TGCAGCGTTGGAGGAGGGAGGGATGGCTACACCTTC.

The gene calls are TRBV11-2 and TRBJ1-1, with 12 bases aligning to TRBD1. The CDR3 extends over 16 amino acids. With V trimmed by 4 bases and J by 11 bases, 14 bases remained unmatched. CDR1 and CDR2 from the germline V gene are SGHAT and FQNNGV. The CDR3 is CASSSQSGTGGYAAFF. The CDR3 bases are TGTGCCAGCAGCTCCCAATCTGGGACAGGGGGCTATGCGGCTTTCTTT.

This rearrangement joins TRBV14 to TRBJ2-5; 8 bases align to TRBD1. CDR3 length: 12 residues. The germline V gene encodes CDR1 SGHDN and CDR2 FVKESK. V was clipped by 8 bases and J by 5 bases; unmatched bases: 4. The chain's CDR3 is CASGQGGETQYF. The CDR3 DNA is TGTGCCAGCGGACAGGGTGGGGAGACCCAGTACTTC. The whole variable domain, filled in from reference TRBV14 and TRBJ2-5, reads EAGVTQFPSHSVIEKGQTVTLRCDPISGHDNLYWYRRVMGKEIKFLLHFVKESKQDESGMPNNRFLAERTGGTYSTLKVQPAELEDSGVYFCASGQGGETQYFGPGTRLLVL.

This chain links TRBV9 with TRBJ2-1, with 9 bases aligning to TRBD2. J gave up 8 bases and V 1 base, and 7 bases lay outside the gene matches. CDR1 SGDLS and CDR2 YYNGEE come from the germline V gene. This CDR3 is built from 15 residues. The CDR3 is CASSVSAGGRDEQFF. CDR3 DNA: TGTGCCAGCAGCGTATCAGCGGGGGGTAGGGATGAGCAGTTCTTC.

This clone was seen more than once but under ten times. The gene calls are TRBV1 and TRBJ2-1; the D call of TRBD1 is as the table states it, not checked on the DNA. TRBV1 is termed a pseudogene. The CDR3 contains 18 residues. In DNA, the CDR3 is TGCACCAGCAGCCAAAAGGGCCAGGGGTCCAAGGCCTACAATGAGCAGTTCTTC. It codes for CTSSQKGQGSKAYNEQFF.

V is TRBV5-1 and J is TRBJ2-4; TRBD1 is a possible D gene (5 bases). Between the trimmed V and J ends, which lost 3 bases and 7 bases, there was a span of 11 bases. The CDR3 totals 13 residues. CDR1 and CDR2 from the germline V gene are SGHRS and YFSETQ. The CDR3 loop reads CASSSLQDNIQYF. CDR3 in DNA: TGCGCCAGCAGCTCCCTACAGGATAACATTCAGTACTTC.

The genes are TRBV6-1 and TRBJ1-1; D is unresolved. Germline V CDR1 and CDR2: MNHNS, SASEGT. V lost 2 bases and J 1 base, leaving 8 bases between the germline ends. This CDR3 has 14 residues. The CDR3 nucleotides are TGTGCCAGCAGTGAACCAGGCTGGAACACTGAAGCTTTCTTT. This encodes CASSEPGWNTEAFF.

The genes are TRBV14 and TRBJ1-2, with 9 positions matching TRBD1. This CDR3 has 16 amino acids. The junction had 8 bases not matched to a gene; V was cut back by 0 bases and J by 6 bases. Germline assignment: CDR1 SGHDN and CDR2 FVKESK. The CDR3 sequence: CASSQDVRDRVDGYTF. In DNA, the CDR3 is TGTGCCAGCAGCCAAGACGTCCGGGACAGGGTCGATGGCTACACCTTC.

The chain uses TRBV10-3 and TRBJ2-2, with 7 nucleotides matching TRBD1. J was trimmed by 5 bases and V by 3 bases; bases with no gene match: 12. Per germline, CDR1 ENHRY and CDR2 SYGVKD. The CDR3 runs to 17 residues. CDR3 nucleotide sequence: TGTGCCATCAGTGATAGGGGACAGAGAGGTTTTACCGGGGAGCTGTTTTTT. This codes for CAISDRGQRGFTGELFF.

This chain connects TRBV28 to TRBJ1-5; the match to TRBD1 covers 8 bases. V was pared by 4 bases and J by 9 bases, with 8 bases of the junction left unmatched. CDR3 length: 14 residues. The germline gives CDR1 MDHEN, CDR2 SYDVKM. The CDR3 is CASSSQGAPRPQHF. The DNA for the CDR3 is TGTGCCAGCAGTTCTCAGGGGGCCCCCCGGCCCCAGCATTTT. The complete variable domain, with remaining parts taken from reference TRBV28 and TRBJ1-5, reads DVKVTQSSRYLVKRTGEKVFLECVQDMDHENMFWYRQDPGLGLRLIYFSYDVKMKEKGDIPEGYSVSREKKERFSLILESASTNQTSMYLCASSSQGAPRPQHFGDGTRLSIL.

This clone was seen a handful of times. The V and J genes are TRBV28 and TRBJ1-6, with D hard to call. This CDR3 is 14 amino acids long. V lost 3 bases to trimming and J lost 5 bases, with 8 bases between them. The germline CDR1 and CDR2 sequences are MDHEN and SYDVKM. CDR3: CASSFREHNSPLHF. The CDR3, as DNA: TGTGCCAGCAGTTTTAGGGAGCATAATTCACCCCTCCACTTT.

CDR3: CASSRTGTGANYGYTF. The CDR3 DNA reads TGTGCCAGCAGTCGAACCGGGACGGGAGCTAACTATGGCTACACCTTC. The V call is TRBV6-6, the J call TRBJ1-2; a possible D gene is TRBD1 (5 bases). The V gene's germline CDR1 is MNHNY and CDR2 SVGAGI (reference sequence). The CDR3 extends over 16 amino acids. Trimming removed 5 bases at V and 0 bases at J, with 16 bases between.

The chain employs TRBV5-1 and TRBJ2-5; 8 bases are a match to TRBD1. Germline loops: CDR1 SGHRS, CDR2 YFSETQ. CDR3 length: 15 amino acids. V lost 4 bases and J lost 5; bases outside the gene matches: 10. The CDR3 loop is CASSQGQGRSETQYF. The CDR3 bases are TGCGCCAGCAGCCAAGGACAGGGTAGGAGTGAGACCCAGTACTTC.

In this sample, this clone turned up a few times. The chain joins TRBV14 to TRBJ2-7; perhaps TRBD1 as D (6 bases). This CDR3 has 15 amino acids. The V end lost 0 bases, the J end lost 2 bases, and 11 bases lay between the germline ends. The germline V gene has CDR1 SGHDN and CDR2 FVKESK. CDR3 loop: CASSQDPGATYEQYF. As DNA, the CDR3 is TGTGCCAGCAGCCAAGATCCAGGGGCTACCTACGAGCAGTACTTC.

The CDR3, as DNA: TGTGCCAGTAGCCCCAGGGTGAACACTGAAGCTTTCTTT. Translating gives CASSPRVNTEAFF. The chain carries TRBV19 and TRBJ1-1; possibly TRBD1 for D (5 bases). V was cut by 6 bases and J by 0 bases, with 8 bases left in between. This CDR3 comprises 13 residues. CDR1 is LNHDA, CDR2 SQIVND, per germline (reference sequence).

The chain recombines TRBV30 with TRBJ1-4; TRBD1 matches at 7 bases. Germline CDR1 GTSNPN, CDR2 SVGIG (reference sequence). The CDR3 runs to 15 residues. Trimming cost V 3 bases and J 3 bases; bases outside gene matches: 7. CDR3 DNA sequence: TGTGCCTGGAGCCAAGACGGGACAGCTAATGAAAAACTGTTTTTT. It specifies CAWSQDGTANEKLFF.

The gene calls are TRBV19 and TRBJ1-5; perhaps TRBD1 as D (6 bases). V was trimmed by 7 bases and J by 7 bases, leaving 11 bases between them. The CDR3 has 12 residues. Germline-derived CDR1 and CDR2 are LNHDA and SQIVND (reference sequence). CDR3 nucleotide sequence: TGTGCCAGTAAACAGGGCATACAGCCCCAGCATTTT. Translated: CASKQGIQPQHF.

The chain couples TRBV11-2 to TRBJ2-7, with 9 bases aligning to TRBD1. This CDR3 has 14 residues. Germline values: CDR1 SGHAT, CDR2 FQNNGV. The V segment lost 5 bases and the J segment 6 bases; nucleotides outside the gene matches: 8. Here the CDR3 DNA reads TGTGCCAGCAGCCTGGGGACAGGGTACTCCGAGCAGTACTTC. Protein product: CASSLGTGYSEQYF.

This clone was recorded once. This chain connects TRBV6-6 to TRBJ2-7, with D tentatively TRBD1 (6 bases). With 5 bases removed from V and 0 bases from J, the gap between germline ends came to 23 bases. Germline CDR1 reads MNHNY; CDR2 reads SVGAGI (reference sequence). This CDR3 comprises 18 residues. The CDR3 spells CASSQSYRTATYSYEQYF. The CDR3 DNA sequence: TGTGCCAGCAGTCAATCTTATCGGACAGCCACTTACTCCTACGAGCAGTACTTC.

The rearrangement uses TRBV11-2 and TRBJ2-7; 9 nucleotides match TRBD1. The CDR3 runs 15 residues. The V and J ends lost 5 bases and 3 bases, in that order; junction bases with no gene match: 8. Germline V CDR1 and CDR2: SGHAT, FQNNGV. The CDR3 region has the DNA TGTGCCAGCAGCGCCGTCTCGGGACAGGGCTACGAGCAGTACTTC. Translating gives CASSAVSGQGYEQYF. The whole variable domain, remainder taken from reference TRBV11-2 and TRBJ2-7, is EAGVAQSPRYKIIEKRQSVAFWCNPISGHATLYWYQQILGQGPKLLIQFQNNGVVDDSQLPKDRFSAERLKGVDSTLKIQPAKLEDSAVYLCASSAVSGQGYEQYFGPGTRLTVT.

This clone has only a few counts. The chain uses TRBV7-9 and TRBJ2-7, with a weak D call TRBD1 (6 bases). The V gene's germline CDR1 is SEHNR and CDR2 FQNEAQ (reference sequence). Trimming removed 2 bases at V and 7 bases at J, with 9 bases between. The CDR3 sequence is 12 residues long. CDR3: CASSLPRGEQYV. Here the CDR3 DNA reads TGTGCCAGCAGCTTACCAAGGGGGGAGCAGTACGTC.

This clone has only one observation. The genes are TRBV19 and TRBJ2-2, with TRBD2 matching 12 bases. The V segment lost 4 bases and the J segment 1 base; nucleotides outside the gene matches: 13. The CDR3 runs to 20 residues. Germline CDR1 LNHDA, CDR2 SQIVND (reference sequence). In DNA form, the CDR3 reads TGTGCCAGTAGTAAAGCCCCGGTCCTAGCGGGGGGGATGAACACCGGGGAGCTGTTTTTT. Translated: CASSKAPVLAGGMNTGELFF.

The J gene is TRBJ1-5, the V gene TRBV24-1; TRBD1 matches 9 bases. The ends lost 7 bases at V and 0 bases at J; junction bases unmatched: 6. The V gene's germline CDR1 is KGHDR and CDR2 SFDVKD. CDR3 length: 16 residues. Here the CDR3 reads CATSPGQGYSNQPQHF. CDR3 nucleotides: TGTGCCACCAGCCCGGGACAGGGATATAGCAATCAGCCCCAGCATTTT.

The CDR3 spells CASGKGGSYEQYF. The CDR3 DNA is TGTGCCAGCGGCAAGGGGGGGTCCTACGAGCAGTACTTC. The rearrangement uses TRBV19 and TRBJ2-7; the D gene is possibly TRBD2 (7 bases). The ends were cut back, 9 bases at V and 1 base at J, with 13 bases in the middle. The CDR3 has 13 amino acids. Per the germline V gene, CDR1 is LNHDA and CDR2 is SQIVND (reference sequence).

This rearrangement joins TRBV24-1 to TRBJ1-2; D is possibly TRBD1 (6 bases). The CDR3 is made up of 13 amino acids. Germline CDR1 is KGHDR and CDR2 is SFDVKD. V gave up 5 bases and J gave up 2 bases, with 8 bases separating them. The CDR3 region has the DNA TGTGCCACCAGTGGTGGGGGCAACTATGGCTACACCTTC. Amino acid sequence: CATSGGGNYGYTF.

This chain connects TRBV28 to TRBJ1-1; D is possibly TRBD1 (6 bases). Germline V gives CDR1 MDHEN, CDR2 SYDVKM. Between the trimmed V and J ends, which lost 2 bases and 3 bases, there was a span of 13 bases. The CDR3 runs to 15 residues. The CDR3 region is CASSLRGGFDTEAFF. Here the CDR3 DNA reads TGTGCCAGCAGTTTAAGGGGGGGCTTTGACACTGAAGCTTTCTTT.

The chain carries TRBV6-5 and TRBJ2-3; 7 bases map to TRBD1. The CDR3 is 15 residues long. The V segment lost 8 bases and the J segment 4 bases; nucleotides outside the gene matches: 12. Germline assignment: CDR1 MNHEY and CDR2 SVGAGI. The CDR3, as DNA: TGTGCCAGCGCGGGCAGACAGGGTTCCGCAGATACGCAGTATTTT. Its protein product is CASAGRQGSADTQYF.

J is TRBJ2-5 and V is TRBV5-1; maybe TRBD1 (6 bases). The V and J ends lost 1 base and 0 bases respectively, with 10 bases between them. Looked up from germline, CDR1 is SGHRS and CDR2 is YFSETQ. This CDR3 is 15 amino acids long. This chain's CDR3 is CASSLSGHYQETQYF. In DNA, the CDR3 is TGCGCCAGCAGCTTGTCGGGACATTACCAAGAGACCCAGTACTTC.

The J gene is TRBJ1-6, the V gene TRBV6-4, with D possibly matching TRBD1 (6 bases). Germline CDR1 and CDR2: MRHNA and SNTAGT. Deletions cut 4 bases from V and 5 bases from J, with 9 bases between. The length of the CDR3 is 14 residues. CDR3 in DNA: TGTGCCAGCAGTGCGAGGACAGATAATTCACCCCTCCACTTT. Encoded protein: CASSARTDNSPLHF.

This sequence joins TRBV7-2 and TRBJ1-2, with no clear D. V lost 3 bases to trimming and J lost 2 bases, with 10 bases between them. The CDR3 is 14 amino acids. Germline V CDR1 and CDR2: SGHTA, FQGNSA. The CDR3 DNA reads TGTGCCAGCAGCTTCGGGCGGGAGAACTATGGCTACACCTTC. Translating gives CASSFGRENYGYTF. The entire variable domain, with the rest obtained from reference TRBV7-2 and TRBJ1-2, is as follows: GAGVSQSPSNKVTEKGKDVELRCDPISGHTALYWYRQSLGQGLEFLIYFQGNSAPDKSGLPSDRFSAERTGGSVSTLTIQRTQQEDSAVYLCASSFGRENYGYTFGSGTRLTVV.